This T cell receptor beta chain derives from a study of blood T cell repertoires in COVID-19. In the authors' methods: The authors estimated nucleated cell counts from reference gene primer amplification. TCRdb's copy holds only in-frame clones and misses some; the assay was immunoSEQ multiplex PCR. Clone size and the V and J calls come from that table; the DNA yielded D and trimming. The sample consists of 20,000 or so clones, roughly 86% of them appearing once. This CDR3 contains 14 residues. V was clipped by 4 bases and J by 0 bases, with 6 bases between them. The V gene's germline CDR1 is KGHSH and CDR2 LQKENI.

The rearrangement links TRBV18 to TRBJ1-4; D is undetermined. The source is an older man with acute or convalescent COVID-19. The sample taken for sequencing was peripheral blood. CDR3 loop: CASSLSATNEKLFF. For the CDR3, the DNA is TGTGCCAGCTCACTTAGTGCAACTAATGAAAAACTGTTTTTT.